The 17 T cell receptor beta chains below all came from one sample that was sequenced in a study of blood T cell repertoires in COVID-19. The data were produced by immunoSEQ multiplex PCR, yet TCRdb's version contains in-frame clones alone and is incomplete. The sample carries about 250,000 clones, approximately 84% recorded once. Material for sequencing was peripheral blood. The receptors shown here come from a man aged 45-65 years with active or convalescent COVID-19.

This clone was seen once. The CDR3 DNA follows: TGTGCCAGCAGCTCTGAGGGGGCGCGGGAGACCCAGTACTTC. Protein: CASSSEGARETQYF. The V and J genes are TRBV3-1 (or the pseudogene TRBV3-2) and TRBJ2-5, with 7 positions matching TRBD1. This CDR3 spans 14 amino acids. J gave up 5 bases and V 5 bases, and 8 bases lay outside the gene matches. Germline V CDR1 and CDR2: LGHDT, YNNKEL (reference sequence).

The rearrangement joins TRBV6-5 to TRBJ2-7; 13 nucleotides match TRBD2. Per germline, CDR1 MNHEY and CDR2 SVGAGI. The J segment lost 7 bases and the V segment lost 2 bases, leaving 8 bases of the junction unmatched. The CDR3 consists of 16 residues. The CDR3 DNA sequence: TGTGCCAGCAGTTACGCTACGCCGGGACTAGCGGGGGAGCAGTACTTC. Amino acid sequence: CASSYATPGLAGEQYF.

In DNA, the CDR3 is TGTGCCTGGAGTGCCCCTTTAGGAAACACCATATATTTT. It encodes CAWSAPLGNTIYF. The V gene is TRBV30, the J gene TRBJ1-3; D gene ambiguous. Germline V lookup: CDR1 GTSNPN, CDR2 SVGIG (reference sequence). This CDR3 is built from 13 residues. Trimming shortened V by 1 base and J by 4 bases, and 8 bases separated the two germline ends.

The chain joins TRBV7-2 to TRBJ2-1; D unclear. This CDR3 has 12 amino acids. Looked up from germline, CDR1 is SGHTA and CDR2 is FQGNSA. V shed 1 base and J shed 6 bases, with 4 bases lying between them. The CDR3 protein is CASSLESNEQFF. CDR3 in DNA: TGTGCCAGCAGCTTAGAGAGCAATGAGCAGTTCTTC.

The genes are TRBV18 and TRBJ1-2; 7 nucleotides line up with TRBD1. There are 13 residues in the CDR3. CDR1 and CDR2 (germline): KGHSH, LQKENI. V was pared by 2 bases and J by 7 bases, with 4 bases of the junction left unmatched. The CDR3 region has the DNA TGTGCCAGCTCACCAGACAGGGAGGTTGGCTACACCTTC. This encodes CASSPDREVGYTF.

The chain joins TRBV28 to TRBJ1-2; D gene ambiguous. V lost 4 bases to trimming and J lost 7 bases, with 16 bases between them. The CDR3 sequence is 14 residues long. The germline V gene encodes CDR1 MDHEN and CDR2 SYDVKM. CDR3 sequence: CASSSSPRLGGYTF. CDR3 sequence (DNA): TGTGCCAGCAGTTCGTCCCCCCGCCTCGGTGGCTACACCTTC.

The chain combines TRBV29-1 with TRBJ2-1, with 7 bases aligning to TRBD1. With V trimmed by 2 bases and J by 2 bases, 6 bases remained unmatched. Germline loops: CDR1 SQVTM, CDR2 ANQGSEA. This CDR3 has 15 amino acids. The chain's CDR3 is CSVEKDRRTYNEQFF. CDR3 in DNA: TGCAGCGTTGAAAAGGACAGGCGTACCTACAATGAGCAGTTCTTC.

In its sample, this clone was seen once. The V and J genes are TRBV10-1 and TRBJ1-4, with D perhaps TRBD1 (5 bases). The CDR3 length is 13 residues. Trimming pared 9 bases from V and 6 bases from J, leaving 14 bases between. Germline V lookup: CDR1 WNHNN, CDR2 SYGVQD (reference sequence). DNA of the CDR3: TGCGCCAGAAAAGGGGCCGGAGATGAAAAACTGTTTTTT. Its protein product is CARKGAGDEKLFF.

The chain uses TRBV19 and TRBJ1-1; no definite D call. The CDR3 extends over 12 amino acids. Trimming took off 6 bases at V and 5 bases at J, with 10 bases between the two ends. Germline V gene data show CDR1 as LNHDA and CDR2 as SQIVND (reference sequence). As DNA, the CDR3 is TGTGCCAGTAGAGAGGGTAGGACTGAAGCTTTCTTT. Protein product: CASREGRTEAFF.

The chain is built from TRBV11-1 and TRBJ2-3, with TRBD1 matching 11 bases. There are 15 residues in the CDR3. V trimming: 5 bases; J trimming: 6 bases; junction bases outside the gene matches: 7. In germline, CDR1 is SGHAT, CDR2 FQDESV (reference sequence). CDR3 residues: CASSARTGGFDTQYF. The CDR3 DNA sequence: TGTGCCAGCAGCGCTCGGACAGGGGGCTTTGATACGCAGTATTTT.

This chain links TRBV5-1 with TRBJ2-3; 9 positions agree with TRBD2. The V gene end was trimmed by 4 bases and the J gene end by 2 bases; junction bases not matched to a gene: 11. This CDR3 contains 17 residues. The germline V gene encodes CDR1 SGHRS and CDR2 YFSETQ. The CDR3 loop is CASSPHQRGALTDTQYF. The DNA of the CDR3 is TGCGCCAGCAGCCCCCACCAGCGGGGGGCCCTCACAGATACGCAGTATTTT.

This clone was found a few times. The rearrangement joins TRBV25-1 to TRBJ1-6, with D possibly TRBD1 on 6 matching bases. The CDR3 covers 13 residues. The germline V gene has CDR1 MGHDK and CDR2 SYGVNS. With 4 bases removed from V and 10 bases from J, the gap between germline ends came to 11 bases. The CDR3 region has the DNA TGTGCCAGCAGTGTGGCCAGGGGCTCACCCCTCCACTTT. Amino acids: CASSVARGSPLHF.

DNA of the CDR3: TGCAGCGTTGTAGGCAGGGGGCACTACGAGCAGTACTTC. Amino acid sequence: CSVVGRGHYEQYF. The rearrangement links TRBV29-1 to TRBJ2-7; 8 nucleotides agree with TRBD1. In germline, CDR1 is SQVTM, CDR2 ANQGSEA. Losses at the gene ends were 4 bases for V and 3 bases for J; bases not matched to a gene: 5. The CDR3 is made up of 13 amino acids.

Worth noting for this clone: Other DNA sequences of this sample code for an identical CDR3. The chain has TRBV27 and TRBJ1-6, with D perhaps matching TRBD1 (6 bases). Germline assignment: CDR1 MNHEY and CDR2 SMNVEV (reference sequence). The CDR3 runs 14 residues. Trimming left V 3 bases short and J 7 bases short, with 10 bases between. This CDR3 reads CASSFRQANSPLHF. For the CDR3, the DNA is TGTGCCAGCAGTTTCCGACAGGCCAATTCACCCCTCCACTTT.

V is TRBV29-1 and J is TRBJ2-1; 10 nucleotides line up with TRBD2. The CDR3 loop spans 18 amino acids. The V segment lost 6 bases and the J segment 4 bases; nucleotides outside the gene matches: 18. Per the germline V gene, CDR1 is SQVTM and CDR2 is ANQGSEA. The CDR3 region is CSVPMVAGGKGAYNEQFF. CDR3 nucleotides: TGCAGCGTCCCCATGGTAGCGGGGGGCAAGGGGGCATACAATGAGCAGTTCTTC.

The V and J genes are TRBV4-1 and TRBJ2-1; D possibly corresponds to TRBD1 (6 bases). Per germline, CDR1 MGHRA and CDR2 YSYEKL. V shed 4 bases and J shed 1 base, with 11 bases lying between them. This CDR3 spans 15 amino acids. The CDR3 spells CASSPTGNSYNEQFF. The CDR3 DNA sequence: TGCGCCAGCAGCCCTACAGGGAATTCCTACAATGAGCAGTTCTTC.

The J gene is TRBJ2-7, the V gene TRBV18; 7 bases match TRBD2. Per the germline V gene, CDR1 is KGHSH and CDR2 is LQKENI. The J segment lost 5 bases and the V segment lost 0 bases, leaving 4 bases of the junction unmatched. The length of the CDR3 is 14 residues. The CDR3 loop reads CASSPPGGAHEQYF. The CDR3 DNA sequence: TGTGCCAGCTCACCACCGGGAGGGGCCCACGAGCAGTACTTC.